The source of this T cell receptor (beta chain) is a study of a mutant IDH1 vaccine in newly diagnosed glioma. This CDR3 spans 15 amino acids. Germline V gene lookup returns CDR1 LNHDA and CDR2 SQIVND (reference sequence). The J segment lost 5 bases and the V segment lost 6 bases, leaving 10 bases of the junction unmatched. Time point meaning: week 47, end of study. Each vaccine dose was 300 ug of mutant IDH1 20-mer peptide, with topical imiquimod. The protocol was immunoSEQ multiplex PCR, while the TCRdb copy is restricted to in-frame clones and leaves out a portion. The data hold 30,000 to 40,000 clones, with approximately 89% observed a single time. Note on this clone: Its antigen is not identified.

Sequenced here: PBMCs, sampled from a glioma patient whose treatment included an IDH1 peptide vaccine. V and J are TRBV19 and TRBJ2-1; 7 bases are shared with TRBD2. This clonotype was obtained from a middle-aged man with glioma. CDR3 sequence (DNA): TGTGCCAGTAGCCACTCGAGGCTAGCGGACAATGAGCAGTTCTTC. Translating it yields CASSHSRLADNEQFF.